The 7 T cell receptor beta chains below were found in one sample sequenced in a study of blood T cell repertoires in COVID-19. TCRdb's copy holds only in-frame clones and misses some; the assay was immunoSEQ multiplex PCR. The data contain more than 250,000 clones, roughly 86% of them singletons. The sample consisted of PBMCs or T cells enriched from blood (not recorded which). These receptors were collected from a woman between 18 and 29 years old who had recovered from COVID-19.

The chain uses TRBV7-8 and TRBJ2-3; D is possibly TRBD1 (5 bases). The germline CDR1 and CDR2 sequences are SGHVS and FQNEAQ. Trimming took 5 bases from V and 4 from J, leaving 10 bases between them. The CDR3 length is 13 residues. This CDR3 reads CASSPSGPDTQYF. The CDR3 DNA reads TGTGCCAGCAGCCCATCAGGGCCAGATACGCAGTATTTT.

The chain employs TRBV7-7 and TRBJ2-5; 10 bases fit TRBD2. Germline V gives CDR1 SSHAT, CDR2 FNYEAQ (reference sequence). This CDR3 has 15 amino acids. V lost 2 bases and J lost 3; bases outside the gene matches: 3. Here the CDR3 DNA reads TGTGCCAGCAGCTTATCAGCGGGAGGGGAAGAGACCCAGTACTTC. This sequence encodes CASSLSAGGEETQYF.

The V call is TRBV28, the J call TRBJ2-7, with D possibly being TRBD2 (6 bases). Between the trimmed V and J ends, which lost 3 bases and 6 bases, there was a span of 12 bases. Germline loops: CDR1 MDHEN, CDR2 SYDVKM. CDR3 length equals 13 residues. Written as DNA, the CDR3 is TGTGCCAGCAGTTTCGGGGGAGTTGTCGAGCAGTACTTC. Protein sequence: CASSFGGVVEQYF.

The chain is built from TRBV27 and TRBJ2-1; D gene ambiguous. Trimming took 3 bases from V and 0 from J, leaving 9 bases between them. This CDR3 is 15 amino acids long. The germline gives CDR1 MNHEY, CDR2 SMNVEV (reference sequence). The CDR3 DNA follows: TGTGCCAGCAGTTTGGTTAGGAGCTCCTACAATGAGCAGTTCTTC. It yields the protein CASSLVRSSYNEQFF.

This chain uses TRBV10-2 with TRBJ2-1; 12 positions match TRBD2. The CDR3 totals 15 residues. Looked up from germline, CDR1 is WSHSY and CDR2 is SAAADI. The J segment lost 3 bases and the V segment lost 4 bases, leaving 1 base of the junction unmatched. DNA for the CDR3: TGCGCCAGCAGTGGGGGACTAGCGGGCTACAATGAGCAGTTCTTC. As protein: CASSGGLAGYNEQFF.

This rearrangement joins TRBV7-2 to TRBJ2-2; TRBD2 aligns across 15 bases. The CDR3 length is 19 residues. CDR1 is SGHTA and CDR2 is FQGNSA in the germline V gene. With V trimmed by 4 bases and J by 4 bases, 10 bases remained unmatched. The CDR3 coding sequence is TGTGCCAGCAGCTCCGCCGGGACTAGCGGGAGGAGGGGCACCGGGGAGCTGTTTTTT. Protein: CASSSAGTSGRRGTGELFF.

V usage is TRBV18 and J usage is TRBJ1-4; 10 positions agree with TRBD1. V trimming: 0 bases; J trimming: 7 bases; junction bases outside the gene matches: 2. Germline V CDR1 and CDR2: KGHSH, LQKENI. The CDR3 length is 15 residues. CDR3 region: CASSPPGTGVEKLFF. The DNA of the CDR3 is TGTGCCAGCTCACCACCTGGGACAGGGGTTGAAAAACTGTTTTTT.